Listed below are T cell receptor beta chains from one sample, sequenced in a study of shared clonotypes between healthy human individuals. Repertoires were generated with immunoSEQ multiplex PCR, while TCRdb's copy carries only in-frame clones and drops some. The repertoire consists of some 680,000 clones, with around 73% occurring once and the leading ten covering around 1.8%. The sequenced material came from memory CD4+ T cells sorted from blood. These receptors all come from a young woman in good health. CDR3s include the opening cysteine and the closing phenylalanine or tryptophan. D genes are given only for firm matches. The size field is filled for only some rows; it gives once, few, many or a size class.

CDR3	DNA	V	D	size	J
CAWSNGGAGYF	TGTGCCTGGAGCAATGGGGGAGCGGGGTACTTC	TRBV30	NA	few	TRBJ2-7
CASSLLAGDNEQFF	TGTGCCAGCAGTCTACTAGCGGGAGACAATGAGCAGTTCTTC	TRBV6-6	TRBD2	NA	TRBJ2-1
CATSGGGTTGELFF	TGTGCCACCAGCGGGGGGGGGACCACCGGGGAGCTGTTTTTT	TRBV15	TRBD2	NA	TRBJ2-2
CATSRRDTLSYNEQFF	TGTGCCACCAGCAGACGGGACACCCTCTCCTACAATGAGCAGTTCTTC	TRBV15	NA	few	TRBJ2-1
CASSVFSGGNQPQHF	TGTGCCAGCAGTGTTTTTTCGGGGGGGAATCAGCCCCAGCATTTT	TRBV28	NA	NA	TRBJ1-5
CASSQYEQYF	TGTGCCAGCAGTCAATACGAGCAGTACTTC	TRBV28	NA	NA	TRBJ2-7
CASSLYARGRENQPQHF	TGTGCCAGCAGTTTATATGCCCGCGGCAGGGAAAATCAGCCCCAGCATTTT	TRBV27	NA	few	TRBJ1-5
CAWRGRSGNTIYF	TGTGCCTGGAGGGGCAGATCTGGAAACACCATATATTTT	TRBV30	NA	NA	TRBJ1-3
CASSLTWGQGDEQYF	TGTGCCAGCAGTTTGACCTGGGGACAGGGGGACGAGCAGTACTTC	TRBV27	TRBD1	NA	TRBJ2-7
CASSLGTSDYNEQFF	TGTGCCAGCAGCTTGGGGACTAGCGATTACAATGAGCAGTTCTTC	TRBV7-9	TRBD2	NA	TRBJ2-1
CASSQDPPPWSYEQYF	TGTGCCAGCAGCCAAGATCCGCCTCCCTGGTCCTACGAGCAGTACTTC	TRBV14	NA	NA	TRBJ2-7
CASSSTGLTDTQYF	TGTGCCAGCAGCTCGACGGGGTTAACAGATACGCAGTATTTT	TRBV9	NA	few	TRBJ2-3
CASSPNTEAFF	TGTGCCAGCAGTCCGAACACTGAAGCTTTCTTT	TRBV6-6	NA	NA	TRBJ1-1
CASSLSDGSYEQYF	TGTGCCAGCAGCCTATCAGACGGGTCCTACGAGCAGTACTTC	TRBV28	NA	NA	TRBJ2-7
CASSPLGGGRTYEQYF	TGTGCCAGCAGTCCCCTAGGCGGGGGGCGAACCTACGAGCAGTACTTC	TRBV28	TRBD2	once	TRBJ2-7
CASSSRTTSPYEQYF	TGTGCCAGCAGCAGCAGAACAACGTCCCCCTACGAGCAGTACTTC	TRBV5-4	NA	few	TRBJ2-7
CASSLAGTSGSGEQFF	TGCGCCAGCAGCTTGGCCGGGACTAGCGGATCGGGTGAGCAGTTCTTC	TRBV5-1	TRBD2	NA	TRBJ2-1
CASNKGFGGYTF	TGTGCCAGCAACAAAGGGTTCGGCGGCTACACCTTC	TRBV7-9	NA	few	TRBJ1-2
CASSLGTASIAGYTF	TGTGCCAGCAGCCTCGGGACGGCCTCTATCGCGGGCTACACCTTC	TRBV9	NA	NA	TRBJ1-2
CASKASVASGANVLTF	TGTGCCAGCAAGGCCAGCGTCGCCTCTGGGGCCAACGTCCTGACTTTC	TRBV2	NA	NA	TRBJ2-6
CASSGWPHLSTDTQYF	TGTGCCAGCAGTGGTTGGCCCCACCTTAGCACAGATACGCAGTATTTT	TRBV6-1	NA	NA	TRBJ2-3
CASSPGLFRDEQFF	TGTGCCAGCAGCCCCGGTCTATTTAGGGATGAGCAGTTCTTC	TRBV7-3	NA	NA	TRBJ2-1
CASSFGQGRGINTEAFF	TGCGCCAGCAGCTTCGGACAGGGCCGGGGGATAAACACTGAAGCTTTCTTT	TRBV5-1	TRBD1	NA	TRBJ1-1
CASRLDDSTEAFF	TGCGCCAGCAGACTGGATGATAGCACTGAAGCTTTCTTT	TRBV5-1	NA	NA	TRBJ1-1
CASSEGIAGVRTGELFF	TGCGCCAGCAGCGAAGGGATTGCGGGGGTACGGACCGGGGAGCTGTTTTTT	TRBV5-1	TRBD2	NA	TRBJ2-2
CASKSRNQPQHF	TGTGCCAGCAAGAGCAGGAATCAGCCCCAGCATTTT	TRBV27	NA	NA	TRBJ1-5
CASSPRGTDTQYF	TGTGCCAGCAGCCCCAGAGGGACAGATACGCAGTATTTT	TRBV7-8	NA	NA	TRBJ2-3
CASSGMGNTEAFF	TGTGCCAGCAGCGGTATGGGGAACACTGAAGCTTTCTTT	TRBV9	NA	few	TRBJ1-1
CSVRLSHTEAFF	TGCAGCGTTCGACTTTCCCACACTGAAGCTTTCTTT	TRBV29-1	NA	many	TRBJ1-1
CASKGTSGIYGGYEQYF	TGTGCCAGCAAGGGGACTAGCGGGATATACGGAGGTTACGAGCAGTACTTC	TRBV2	TRBD2	NA	TRBJ2-7
CASSPVGRGNQETQYF	TGCGCCAGCAGCCCCGTCGGACGGGGAAACCAAGAGACCCAGTACTTC	TRBV4-1	NA	NA	TRBJ2-5
CASSQIVGFQETQYF	TGCGCCAGCAGCCAAATTGTTGGGTTTCAAGAGACCCAGTACTTC	TRBV4-1	NA	NA	TRBJ2-5
CAPRTPDTQYF	TGCGCCCCCCGTACCCCGGATACGCAGTATTTT	TRBV5-1	NA	NA	TRBJ2-3
CASSLRDRVAGYTF	TGTGCCAGCAGCTTACGGGACAGGGTTGCTGGCTACACCTTC	TRBV7-9	TRBD1	NA	TRBJ1-2
CASSIRLFSDEKLFF	TGTGCCAGTAGTATACGCCTTTTCTCCGACGAAAAACTGTTTTTT	TRBV19	NA	once	TRBJ1-4
CASSLWDSNTGELFF	TGCGCCAGCAGCTTGTGGGACAGTAACACCGGGGAGCTGTTTTTT	TRBV5-1	TRBD1	once	TRBJ2-2
CSVREGIAGNTIYF	TGCAGCGTTCGGGAGGGGATCGCTGGAAACACCATATATTTT	TRBV29-1	NA	NA	TRBJ1-3
CASRTGTSGRDTQYF	TGTGCCAGTAGGACCGGGACTAGCGGGAGGGATACGCAGTATTTT	TRBV19	TRBD2	NA	TRBJ2-3
CASSLGGENYGYTF	TGTGCCAGCAGCCTGGGGGGGGAAAACTATGGCTACACCTTC	TRBV5-7	NA	once	TRBJ1-2
CASSPPSVNTEAFF	TGTGCCAGCTCACCACCCAGTGTGAACACTGAAGCTTTCTTT	TRBV18	NA	few	TRBJ1-1
CAWDRGLAKYEQFF	TGTGCCTGGGATCGAGGACTAGCTAAGTATGAGCAGTTCTTC	TRBV30	TRBD2	NA	TRBJ2-1
CASRPGTGTDTQYF	TGCGCCAGCAGGCCCGGGACAGGCACAGATACGCAGTATTTT	TRBV5-1	TRBD1	few	TRBJ2-3
CASIRVREAKNIQYF	TGTGCCAGCATCAGGGTGAGGGAAGCCAAAAACATTCAGTACTTC	TRBV28	NA	NA	TRBJ2-4
CASSIDSTSGRGTGELFF	TGTGCCAGTAGTATAGACTCCACCAGCGGGAGGGGCACCGGGGAGCTGTTTTTT	TRBV19	TRBD2	few	TRBJ2-2
CASSALAGGAYNEQFF	TGTGCCAGCAGCGCCCTAGCGGGAGGGGCCTACAATGAGCAGTTCTTC	TRBV28	TRBD2	NA	TRBJ2-1
CASSLSGYLNTEAFF	TGTGCCAGCAGTTTATCAGGGTACTTGAACACTGAAGCTTTCTTT	TRBV27	NA	few	TRBJ1-1
CASSLGGKSSYNEQFF	TGTGCCAGCAGCTTAGGCGGGAAGAGCTCCTACAATGAGCAGTTCTTC	TRBV7-9	NA	NA	TRBJ2-1
CASSMISANTGELFF	TGCGCCAGCAGCATGATCTCCGCGAACACCGGGGAGCTGTTTTTT	TRBV5-1	NA	NA	TRBJ2-2
CAISDEESYEQYF	TGTGCCATCAGTGATGAGGAGTCCTACGAGCAGTACTTC	TRBV6-5	NA	NA	TRBJ2-7
CASSVDDFSGNTIYF	TGTGCCAGCAGCGTAGATGACTTCTCTGGAAACACCATATATTTT	TRBV9	NA	NA	TRBJ1-3